The clone carrying this T cell receptor beta chain showed up just a few times. This sample was taken from a study of cytotoxic CD8 clonotypes in ibrutinib-treated CLL. Study information: Results showed some 25 partial and 2 complete responses; following median approximately 68 months, about 15 remained remitted, around twelve advanced.

The data were produced by immunoSEQ multiplex PCR, yet TCRdb's version contains in-frame clones alone and is incomplete. The top ten clones hold under 8.5% of a sample with about 310,000 clones, about 77% of them seen once. The sample was PBMCs, taken before ibrutinib treatment. The sequence was obtained from a human donor with chronic lymphocytic leukemia.

CDR3 bases: TGTGCCTGGAGTGTACTACGCAGCTCTGGAAACACCATATATTTT. Protein: CAWSVLRSSGNTIYF. The rearrangement joins TRBV30 to TRBJ1-3; D unresolved. Looked up from germline, CDR1 is GTSNPN and CDR2 is SVGIG (reference sequence). Trimming left V 0 bases short and J 0 bases short, with 9 bases between. CDR3 length equals 15 residues.